This T cell receptor beta chain was retrieved from a study of blood T cell repertoires in COVID-19. Looking at the study overall: T cells, B-cell-depleted T cells, or PBMCs provided the cDNA or gDNA that served as material.

In the authors' workflow: Reference gene primers were amplified, and this amplification served to estimate nucleated cell counts. Repertoires were generated with immunoSEQ multiplex PCR, while TCRdb's copy carries only in-frame clones and drops some. That table supplies the V and J calls and clone size; D and trimming were determined from the DNA. The table includes under 95,000 clones, roughly 90% detected once. The CDR3 runs to 15 residues. Per germline, CDR1 LNHNV and CDR2 YYDKDF (reference sequence). The V end was cut by 3 bases, the J end by 4 bases, with 10 bases between. Source material: peripheral blood. The J gene is TRBJ1-6, the V gene TRBV15; D is unresolved. This receptor was taken from a man older than 75 in a cohort sampled during active COVID-19. The CDR3 nucleotides read TGTGCCACCAGCAGCGACCGGGGATATAATTCACCCCTCCACTTT. This sequence encodes CATSSDRGYNSPLHF. The full variable domain, its missing parts supplied by reference TRBV15 and TRBJ1-6, is DAMVIQNPRYQVTQFGKPVTLSCSQTLNHNVMYWYQQKSSQAPKLLFHYYDKDFNNEADTPDNFQSRRPNTSFCFLDIRSPGLGDTAMYLCATSSDRGYNSPLHFGNGTRLTVT.